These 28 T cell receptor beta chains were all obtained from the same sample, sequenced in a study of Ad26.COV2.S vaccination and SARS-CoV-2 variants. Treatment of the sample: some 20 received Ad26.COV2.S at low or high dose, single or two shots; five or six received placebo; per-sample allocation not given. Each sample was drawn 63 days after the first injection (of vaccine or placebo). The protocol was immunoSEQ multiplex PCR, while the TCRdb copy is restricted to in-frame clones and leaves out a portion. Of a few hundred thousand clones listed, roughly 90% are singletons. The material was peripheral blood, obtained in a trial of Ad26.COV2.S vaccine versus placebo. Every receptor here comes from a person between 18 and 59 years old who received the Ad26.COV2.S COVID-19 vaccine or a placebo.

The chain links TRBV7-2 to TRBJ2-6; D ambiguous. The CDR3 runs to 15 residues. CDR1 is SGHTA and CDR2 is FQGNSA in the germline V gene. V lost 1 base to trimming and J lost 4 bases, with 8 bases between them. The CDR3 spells CASSLVVRGANVLTF. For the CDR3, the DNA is TGTGCCAGCAGCTTAGTCGTTCGGGGGGCCAACGTCCTGACTTTC. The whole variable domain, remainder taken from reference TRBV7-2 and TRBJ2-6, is GAGVSQSPSNKVTEKGKDVELRCDPISGHTALYWYRQSLGQGLEFLIYFQGNSAPDKSGLPSDRFSAERTGGSVSTLTIQRTQQEDSAVYLCASSLVVRGANVLTFGAGSRLTVL.

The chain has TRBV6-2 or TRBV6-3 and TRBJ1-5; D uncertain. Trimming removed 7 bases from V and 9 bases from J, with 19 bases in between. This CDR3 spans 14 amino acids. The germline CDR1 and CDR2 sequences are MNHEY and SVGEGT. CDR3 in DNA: TGTGCCAGCAACCCCTCGGGAAGTGTTCGGCCCCAGCATTTT. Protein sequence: CASNPSGSVRPQHF.

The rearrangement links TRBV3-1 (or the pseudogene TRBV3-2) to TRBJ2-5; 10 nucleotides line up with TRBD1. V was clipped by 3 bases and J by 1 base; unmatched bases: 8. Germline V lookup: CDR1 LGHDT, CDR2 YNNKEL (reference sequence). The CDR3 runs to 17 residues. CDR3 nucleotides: TGTGCCAGCAGCCAGAGGGACAGGGGTGGTTTCCAAGAGACCCAGTACTTC. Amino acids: CASSQRDRGGFQETQYF.

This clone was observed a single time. The CDR3 sequence is CASSIEDGQIYEQYF. The CDR3 coding sequence is TGTGCCAGTAGTATAGAAGACGGACAGATCTACGAGCAGTACTTC. The gene calls are TRBV19 and TRBJ2-7; D might be TRBD1 (6 bases). The CDR3 extends over 15 amino acids. Trimming removed 0 bases from V and 3 bases from J, with 12 bases in between. Germline V CDR1 and CDR2: LNHDA, SQIVND (reference sequence).

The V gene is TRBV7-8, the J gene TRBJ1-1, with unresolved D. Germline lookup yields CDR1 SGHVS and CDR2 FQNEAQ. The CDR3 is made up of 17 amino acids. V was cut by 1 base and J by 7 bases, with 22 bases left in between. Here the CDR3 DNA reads TGTGCCAGCAGCTTAGGGCCCGGGAGCAAATTGTGGGGTGAAGCTTTCTTT. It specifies CASSLGPGSKLWGEAFF.

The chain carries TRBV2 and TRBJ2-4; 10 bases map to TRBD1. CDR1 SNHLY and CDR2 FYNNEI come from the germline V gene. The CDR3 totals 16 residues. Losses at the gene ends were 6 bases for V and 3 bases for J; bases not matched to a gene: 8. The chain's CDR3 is CASRNGTGAFKNIQYF. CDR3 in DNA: TGTGCCAGCAGGAATGGGACAGGGGCCTTCAAAAACATTCAGTACTTC.

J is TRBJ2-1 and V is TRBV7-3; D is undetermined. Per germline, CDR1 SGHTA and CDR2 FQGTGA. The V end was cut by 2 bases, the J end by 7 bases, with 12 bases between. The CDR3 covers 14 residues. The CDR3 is CASSLSYSGNEQFF. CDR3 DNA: TGTGCCAGCAGCTTATCATACTCCGGGAATGAGCAGTTCTTC.

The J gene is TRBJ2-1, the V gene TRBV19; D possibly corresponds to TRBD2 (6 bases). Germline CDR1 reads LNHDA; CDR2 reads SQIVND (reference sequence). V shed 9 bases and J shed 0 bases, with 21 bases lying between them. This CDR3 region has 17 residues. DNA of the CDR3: TGTGCCAGCAGAGACCAGGGCCGGCGGGACTCCTACAATGAGCAGTTCTTC. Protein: CASRDQGRRDSYNEQFF.

Here the CDR3 DNA reads TGCGCCAGCAGCCAAGATTCCATTTATAGCAATCAGCCCCAGCATTTT. Amino acid sequence: CASSQDSIYSNQPQHF. The J gene is TRBJ1-5, the V gene TRBV4-1; the D is unclear. Germline V gene lookup returns CDR1 MGHRA and CDR2 YSYEKL. Trimming removed 0 bases at V and 0 bases at J, with 9 bases between. CDR3 length: 16 residues.

In DNA form, the CDR3 reads TGTGCCAGCTCACCGAGCTCCGGGACAGGGGGTTCCAGCTCCTACAATGAGCAGTTCTTC. This gives the protein CASSPSSGTGGSSSYNEQFF. The chain couples TRBV18 to TRBJ2-1; TRBD1 agrees at 11 bases. After removal of 3 bases from V and 0 bases from J, the junction contained 13 bases not matched to a gene. Germline V lookup: CDR1 KGHSH, CDR2 LQKENI. CDR3 size: 20 residues.

The CDR3 DNA sequence: TGTGCCAGCAGCGCCGCCCCAGGGCTCGAGCAGTACTTC. Translating it yields CASSAAPGLEQYF. This chain joins TRBV9 and TRBJ2-7; maybe TRBD1 (5 bases). The CDR3 contains 13 residues. Trimming shortened V by 3 bases and J by 6 bases, and 13 bases separated the two germline ends. Germline V lookup: CDR1 SGDLS, CDR2 YYNGEE.

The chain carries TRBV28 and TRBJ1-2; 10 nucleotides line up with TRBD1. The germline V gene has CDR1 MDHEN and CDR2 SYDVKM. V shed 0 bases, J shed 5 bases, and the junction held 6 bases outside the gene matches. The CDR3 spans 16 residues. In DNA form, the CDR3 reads TGTGCCAGCAGTTTATGGGGGACAGGGGTCAGGTATGGCTACACCTTC. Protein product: CASSLWGTGVRYGYTF.

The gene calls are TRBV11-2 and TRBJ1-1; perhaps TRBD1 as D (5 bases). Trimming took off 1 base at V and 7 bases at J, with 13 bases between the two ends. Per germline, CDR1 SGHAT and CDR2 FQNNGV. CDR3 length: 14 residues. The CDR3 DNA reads TGTGCCAGCAGCTTAGCTCGCATGGGGGGTGAAGCTTTCTTT. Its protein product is CASSLARMGGEAFF.

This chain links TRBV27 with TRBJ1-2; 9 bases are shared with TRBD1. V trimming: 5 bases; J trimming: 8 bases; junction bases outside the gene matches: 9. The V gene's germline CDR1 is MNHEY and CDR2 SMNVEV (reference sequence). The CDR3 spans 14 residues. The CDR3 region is CASSPKQGASGYTF. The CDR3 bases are TGTGCCAGCAGTCCCAAACAGGGGGCGAGCGGCTACACCTTC.

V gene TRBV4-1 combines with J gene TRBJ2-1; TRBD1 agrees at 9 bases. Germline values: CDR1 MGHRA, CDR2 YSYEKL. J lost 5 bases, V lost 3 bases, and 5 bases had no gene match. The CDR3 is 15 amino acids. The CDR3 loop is CASSQDRGDHNEQFF. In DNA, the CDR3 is TGCGCCAGCAGCCAGGACAGGGGTGACCACAATGAGCAGTTCTTC.

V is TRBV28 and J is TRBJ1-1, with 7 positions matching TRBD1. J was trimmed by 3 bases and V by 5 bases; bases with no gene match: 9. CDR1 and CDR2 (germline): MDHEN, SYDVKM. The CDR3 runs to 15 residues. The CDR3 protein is CASSPRGKGYTEAFF. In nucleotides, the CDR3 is TGTGCCAGCAGTCCCAGGGGGAAGGGCTACACTGAAGCTTTCTTT.

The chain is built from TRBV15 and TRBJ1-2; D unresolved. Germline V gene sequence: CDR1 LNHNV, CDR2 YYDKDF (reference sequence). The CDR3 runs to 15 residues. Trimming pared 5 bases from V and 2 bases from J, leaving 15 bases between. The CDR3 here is CATSAQRGLNYGYTF. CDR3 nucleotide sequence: TGTGCCACCAGCGCCCAACGGGGATTAAACTATGGCTACACCTTC.

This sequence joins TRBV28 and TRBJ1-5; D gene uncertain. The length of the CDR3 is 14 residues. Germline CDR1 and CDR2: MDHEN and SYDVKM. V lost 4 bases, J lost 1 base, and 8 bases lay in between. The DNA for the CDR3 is TGTGCCAGCAGTTGGACGGTCAGCAATCAGCCCCAGCATTTT. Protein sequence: CASSWTVSNQPQHF.

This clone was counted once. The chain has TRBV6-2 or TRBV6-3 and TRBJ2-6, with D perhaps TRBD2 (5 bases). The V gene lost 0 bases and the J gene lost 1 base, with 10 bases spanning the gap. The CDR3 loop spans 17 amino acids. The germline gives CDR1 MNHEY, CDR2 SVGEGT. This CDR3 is CASSYSNRGSGANVLTF. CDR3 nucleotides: TGTGCCAGCAGTTACTCGAATCGGGGTTCTGGGGCCAACGTCCTGACTTTC.

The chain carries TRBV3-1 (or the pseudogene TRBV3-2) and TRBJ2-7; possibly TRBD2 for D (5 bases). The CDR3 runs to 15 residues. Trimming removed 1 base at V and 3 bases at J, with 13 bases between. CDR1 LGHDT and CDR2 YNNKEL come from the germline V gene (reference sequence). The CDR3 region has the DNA TGTGCCAGCAGCCAAGGACTTCCGGGGAGCTACGAGCAGTACTTC. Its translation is CASSQGLPGSYEQYF.

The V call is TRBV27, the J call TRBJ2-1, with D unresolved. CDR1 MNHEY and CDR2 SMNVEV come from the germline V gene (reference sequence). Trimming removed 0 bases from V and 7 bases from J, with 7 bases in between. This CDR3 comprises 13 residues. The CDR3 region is CASSLSIGNEQFF. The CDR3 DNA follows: TGTGCCAGCAGTTTATCGATCGGAAATGAGCAGTTCTTC.

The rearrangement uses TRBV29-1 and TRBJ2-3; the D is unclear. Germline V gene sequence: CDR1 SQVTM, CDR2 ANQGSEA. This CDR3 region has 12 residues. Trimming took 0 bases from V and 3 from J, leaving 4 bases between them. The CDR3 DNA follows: TGCAGCGTTGAAGACTGGACAGATACGCAGTATTTT. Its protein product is CSVEDWTDTQYF.

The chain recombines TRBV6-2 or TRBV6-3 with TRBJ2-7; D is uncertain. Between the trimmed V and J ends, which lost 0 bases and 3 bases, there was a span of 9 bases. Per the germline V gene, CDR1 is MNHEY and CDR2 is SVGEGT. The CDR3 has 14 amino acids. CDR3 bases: TGTGCCAGCAGTTACTCCCCTGGGGTCTACGAGCAGTACTTC. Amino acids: CASSYSPGVYEQYF.

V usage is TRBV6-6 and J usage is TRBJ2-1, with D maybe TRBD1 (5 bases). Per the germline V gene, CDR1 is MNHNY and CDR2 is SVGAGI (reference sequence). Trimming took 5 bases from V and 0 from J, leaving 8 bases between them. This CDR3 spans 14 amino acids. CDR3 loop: CASSPGYSYNEQFF. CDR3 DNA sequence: TGTGCCAGCAGTCCAGGGTACTCCTACAATGAGCAGTTCTTC.

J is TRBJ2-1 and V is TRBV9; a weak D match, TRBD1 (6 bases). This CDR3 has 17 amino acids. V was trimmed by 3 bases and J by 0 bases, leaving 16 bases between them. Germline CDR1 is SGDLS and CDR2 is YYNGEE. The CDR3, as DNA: TGTGCCAGCAGCGCGGGCCAGGGGATTTCCTCCTACAATGAGCAGTTCTTC. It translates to CASSAGQGISSYNEQFF.

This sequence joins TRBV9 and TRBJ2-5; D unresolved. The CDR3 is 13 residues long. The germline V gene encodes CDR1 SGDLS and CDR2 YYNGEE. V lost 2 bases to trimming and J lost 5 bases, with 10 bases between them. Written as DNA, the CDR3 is TGTGCCAGCAGCGTCTGGGGAATGGAGACCCAGTACTTC. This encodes CASSVWGMETQYF.

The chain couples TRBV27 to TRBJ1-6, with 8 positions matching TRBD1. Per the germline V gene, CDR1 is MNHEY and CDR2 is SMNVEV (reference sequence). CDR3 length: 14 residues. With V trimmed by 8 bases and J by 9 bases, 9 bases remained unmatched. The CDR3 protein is CASGSGRGLSPLHF. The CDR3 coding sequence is TGTGCCAGCGGGAGTGGCAGGGGGCTTTCACCCCTCCACTTT.

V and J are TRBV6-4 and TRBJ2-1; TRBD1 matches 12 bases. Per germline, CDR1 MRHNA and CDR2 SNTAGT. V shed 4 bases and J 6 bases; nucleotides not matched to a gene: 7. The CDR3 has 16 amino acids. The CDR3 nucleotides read TGTGCCAGCAGTGTTCGGGACAGGGGGCCGGTCAATGAGCAGTTCTTC. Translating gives CASSVRDRGPVNEQFF.